Listed here are 29 T cell receptor beta chains from one sample, sequenced in a study of T cells of healthy individuals. TCRdb re-called the 5' RACE reads with MiXCR, one entry per CDR3 protein. The data show some 100,000 distinct CDR3 sequences, 17% seen once. These receptors were collected from a human donor in good health.

The V call is TRBV27, the J call TRBJ1-5, with unresolved D. Deletions cut 2 bases from V and 0 bases from J, with 8 bases between. In germline, CDR1 is MNHEY, CDR2 SMNVEV (reference sequence). The CDR3 length is 15 residues. Here the CDR3 DNA reads TGTGCCAGCAGTTTAAGTCGCGGTAGCAATCAGCCCCAGCATTTT. The encoded protein is CASSLSRGSNQPQHF.

This sequence joins TRBV5-1 and TRBJ1-2, with a possible D match to TRBD1 (5 bases). CDR1 is SGHRS and CDR2 is YFSETQ in the germline V gene. The CDR3 contains 15 residues. V was cut by 1 base and J by 4 bases, with 14 bases left in between. The CDR3 DNA follows: TGCGCCAGCAGCTTGAGTGGGGACGTGAGCTATGGCTACACCTTC. It codes for CASSLSGDVSYGYTF.

The V and J genes are TRBV5-5 and TRBJ2-3, with D unresolved. Germline V lookup: CDR1 SGHKS, CDR2 YYEKEE (reference sequence). V shed 6 bases and J shed 3 bases, with 8 bases lying between them. The CDR3 is 12 residues long. This CDR3 is CASTMGTDTQYF. Here the CDR3 DNA reads TGTGCCAGCACGATGGGGACAGATACGCAGTATTTT.

This clonotype was found many times. This chain connects TRBV7-6 to TRBJ1-6, with no clear D. CDR3 length equals 17 residues. CDR1 is SGHVS, CDR2 FNYEAQ, per germline. V was cut by 1 base and J by 3 bases, with 13 bases left in between. CDR3 nucleotides: TGTGCCAGCAGCTTAGGTGGAGCCGGCAGCTATAATTCACCCCTCCACTTT. Protein: CASSLGGAGSYNSPLHF.

The rearrangement joins TRBV5-6 to TRBJ2-2; D not resolved. Germline CDR1 and CDR2: SGHDT and YYEEEE. The CDR3 is made up of 17 amino acids. Trimming removed 4 bases at V and 3 bases at J, with 19 bases between. The CDR3 nucleotides are TGTGCCAGCAGCCCAAATCTCTTTGGCCGGGACACCGGGGAGCTGTTTTTT. This gives the protein CASSPNLFGRDTGELFF.

This clonotype appeared many times. The rearrangement links TRBV18 to TRBJ2-7, with TRBD1 as a possible D gene (5 bases). V dropped 3 bases and J dropped 4 bases, with 19 bases sitting between them. The germline gives CDR1 KGHSH, CDR2 LQKENI. The CDR3 covers 16 residues. The CDR3 nucleotides read TGTGCCAGCTCACCGGGTCTTATGCAGGGCGCGTACGAGCAGTACTTC. This sequence encodes CASSPGLMQGAYEQYF.

This clonotype was detected only a few times. V is TRBV5-1 and J is TRBJ1-4; a weak D match, TRBD1 (5 bases). Germline V lookup: CDR1 SGHRS, CDR2 YFSETQ. The CDR3 spans 18 residues. The V gene lost 1 base and the J gene lost 0 bases, with 16 bases spanning the gap. The CDR3 sequence is CASSLRPLGLATNEKLFF. The CDR3, as DNA: TGCGCCAGCAGCTTGAGACCGCTGGGACTTGCAACTAATGAAAAACTGTTTTTT.

This clonotype was seen more than once but under ten times. J is TRBJ2-7 and V is TRBV20-1; 10 nucleotides align to TRBD2. V lost 6 bases and J lost 2; bases outside the gene matches: 10. The CDR3 length is 15 residues. Germline V gene data show CDR1 as DFQATT and CDR2 as SNEGSKA (reference sequence). As DNA, the CDR3 is TGCAGTGCAAAGAGCGGGGGGGGACCAACCTACGAGCAGTACTTC. Translated: CSAKSGGGPTYEQYF.

This clonotype has ten or more counts. The chain carries TRBV2 and TRBJ1-2; 8 bases map to TRBD1. V was pared by 2 bases and J by 4 bases, with 6 bases of the junction left unmatched. In germline, CDR1 is SNHLY, CDR2 FYNNEI. The length of the CDR3 is 15 residues. The CDR3 DNA reads as TGTGCCAGCAGTGAAAAGAAGACAGGGGTCTATGGCTACACCTTC. This translates into CASSEKKTGVYGYTF.

This clonotype occurred many times. This chain joins TRBV5-1 and TRBJ2-1; 14 nucleotides agree with TRBD2. Germline CDR1 SGHRS, CDR2 YFSETQ. The CDR3 covers 15 residues. The ends lost 2 bases at V and 8 bases at J; junction bases unmatched: 3. The CDR3 sequence: CASSLGTSGGDEQFF. As DNA, the CDR3 is TGCGCCAGCAGCTTAGGGACTAGCGGGGGCGATGAGCAGTTCTTC.

Regarding this clonotype: Sequence at one end of the junction differs from germline and may be a read error. V and J are TRBV20-1 and TRBJ2-4; TRBD2 agrees at 11 bases. CDR1 and CDR2 from the germline V gene are DFQATT and SNEGSKA (reference sequence). CDR3 length: 14 residues. For the CDR3, the DNA is TGCAGTGCTAGAAGGGATCTAGCGGGGGGTTCACCTAACTTC. Its translation: CSARRDLAGGSPNF.

This clonotype has only a few counts. The chain carries TRBV6-5 and TRBJ2-3; a possible D gene is TRBD2 (6 bases). In germline, CDR1 is MNHEY, CDR2 SVGAGI. Deletions cut 6 bases from V and 1 base from J, with 11 bases between. CDR3 length: 14 residues. This CDR3 reads CASRLATRTDTQYF. CDR3 sequence (DNA): TGTGCCAGCAGGCTAGCGACACGCACAGATACGCAGTATTTT.

This rearrangement joins TRBV5-1 to TRBJ1-1; 7 nucleotides align to TRBD1. Per germline, CDR1 SGHRS and CDR2 YFSETQ. V lost 1 base, J lost 4 bases, and 7 bases stayed unmatched. This CDR3 comprises 15 residues. The CDR3 here is CASSLMTGSRTEAFF. The CDR3 DNA reads as TGCGCCAGCAGCTTGATGACAGGGAGTCGCACTGAAGCTTTCTTT.

The V and J genes are TRBV2 and TRBJ2-6, with D perhaps matching TRBD2 (5 bases). The CDR3 runs to 15 residues. V was shortened by 3 bases and J by 3 bases, with 9 bases between the two germline ends. Germline V lookup: CDR1 SNHLY, CDR2 FYNNEI. CDR3 DNA: TGTGCCAGCAGTGAGGCGGGCTTTGGGGCCAACGTCCTGACTTTC. Amino acids: CASSEAGFGANVLTF. The full variable domain, completed using reference TRBV2 and TRBJ2-6, is EPEVTQTPSHQVTQMGQEVILRCVPISNHLYFYWYRQILGQKVEFLVSFYNNEISEKSEIFDDQFSVERPDGSNFTLKIRSTKLEDSAMYFCASSEAGFGANVLTFGAGSRLTVL.

The genes are TRBV28 and TRBJ2-3; D not resolved. The CDR3 contains 15 residues. Between the trimmed V and J ends, which lost 3 bases and 1 base, there was a span of 11 bases. CDR1 is MDHEN, CDR2 SYDVKM, per germline. This chain's CDR3 is CASSLRPTGTDTQYF. CDR3 in DNA: TGTGCCAGCAGTTTGCGGCCTACGGGCACAGATACGCAGTATTTT.

The rearrangement uses TRBV2 and TRBJ1-1, with 8 bases aligning to TRBD1. Germline V lookup: CDR1 SNHLY, CDR2 FYNNEI. This CDR3 contains 13 residues. Trimming at V came to 1 base and at J to 10 bases, leaving 5 bases not matched to a gene. The CDR3 loop is CASSEDQGAAAFF. In nucleotides, the CDR3 is TGTGCCAGCAGTGAAGACCAGGGGGCGGCAGCTTTCTTT.

In its sample, this clonotype was seen a few times. This sequence joins TRBV7-3 and TRBJ1-1; D unclear. CDR1 is SGHTA and CDR2 is FQGTGA in the germline V gene. Trimming removed 1 base from V and 6 bases from J, with 9 bases in between. The CDR3 covers 13 residues. In nucleotides, the CDR3 is TGTGCCAGCAGCTTAATTTCGGATGCTGAAGCTTTCTTT. Its protein product is CASSLISDAEAFF.

This rearrangement joins TRBV12-3 or TRBV12-4 to TRBJ2-7; 8 bases match TRBD2. V was pared by 7 bases and J by 6 bases, with 11 bases of the junction left unmatched. This CDR3 comprises 14 residues. This chain's CDR3 is CASTSSGLDREQYF. The CDR3 region has the DNA TGTGCCAGCACCTCCTCGGGACTAGACCGCGAGCAGTACTTC.

The CDR3 sequence is CASSNVDTQYF. The CDR3 coding sequence is TGTGCCAGCAGCAATGTCGATACGCAGTATTTT. This rearrangement joins TRBV21-1 to TRBJ2-3. TRBV21-1 is a listed pseudogene. CDR3 length: 11 amino acids.

This clonotype was detected ten times or more. The V and J genes are TRBV5-1 and TRBJ2-7, with D possibly being TRBD2 (6 bases). CDR1 is SGHRS, CDR2 YFSETQ, per germline. The V gene lost 4 bases and the J gene lost 5 bases, with 22 bases spanning the gap. The CDR3 spans 16 residues. The CDR3 loop is CASSPTVTTSFNEQYF. The CDR3 nucleotides read TGCGCCAGCAGCCCCACGGTAACGACTAGTTTCAACGAGCAGTACTTC.

The V call is TRBV6-5, the J call TRBJ2-7; D is perhaps TRBD2 (5 bases). Per germline, CDR1 MNHEY and CDR2 SVGAGI. There are 12 residues in the CDR3. V was shortened by 5 bases and J by 5 bases, with 10 bases between the two germline ends. The CDR3 region is CASSNGVHEQYF. Written as DNA, the CDR3 is TGTGCCAGCAGTAACGGGGTCCACGAGCAGTACTTC.

This clonotype was seen more than once but under ten times. The CDR3 sequence: CASSLIRGRQVTEAFF. In nucleotides, the CDR3 is TGTGCCAGCAGCTTAATCAGGGGTAGGCAGGTCACTGAAGCTTTCTTT. The chain couples TRBV11-2 to TRBJ1-1, with D possibly TRBD1 on 6 matching bases. Germline V gene lookup returns CDR1 SGHAT and CDR2 FQNNGV. V lost 2 bases to trimming and J lost 4 bases, with 17 bases between them. The length of the CDR3 is 16 residues. Full variable domain (rest looked up from reference TRBV11-2 and TRBJ1-1): EAGVAQSPRYKIIEKRQSVAFWCNPISGHATLYWYQQILGQGPKLLIQFQNNGVVDDSQLPKDRFSAERLKGVDSTLKIQPAKLEDSAVYLCASSLIRGRQVTEAFFGQGTRLTVV.

This clonotype was seen more than once but under ten times. The chain employs TRBV2 and TRBJ2-4; D is ambiguous. CDR1 and CDR2 from the germline V gene are SNHLY and FYNNEI. This CDR3 has 14 residues. V was pared by 5 bases and J by 1 base, with 9 bases between. The CDR3 loop reads CASSSYGAKNIQYF. The CDR3 DNA reads as TGTGCCAGCAGTTCTTACGGGGCCAAAAACATTCAGTACTTC.

V gene TRBV7-2 combines with J gene TRBJ1-1; 7 positions agree with TRBD1. CDR3 size: 14 residues. Germline trimming cut 5 bases from V and 4 bases from J; bases unmatched to any gene: 7. Germline lookup yields CDR1 SGHTA and CDR2 FQGNSA. Written as DNA, the CDR3 is TGTGCCAGCAGCGCCCACAGGGGAGGCACTGAAGCTTTCTTT. This sequence encodes CASSAHRGGTEAFF.

The rearrangement joins TRBV28 to TRBJ1-2; D is undetermined. CDR3 size: 14 residues. The germline V gene encodes CDR1 MDHEN and CDR2 SYDVKM. The V end was cut by 6 bases, the J end by 1 base, with 12 bases between. In DNA form, the CDR3 reads TGTGCCAGCAGGCCCACGGGTTTTAACTATGGCTACACCTTC. Protein: CASRPTGFNYGYTF.

The chain recombines TRBV7-9 with TRBJ1-2; no clear D. This CDR3 comprises 13 residues. Trimming removed 5 bases from V and 8 bases from J, with 15 bases in between. Per the germline V gene, CDR1 is SEHNR and CDR2 is FQNEAQ (reference sequence). The CDR3 loop is CASSPQTPGGYTF. Here the CDR3 DNA reads TGTGCCAGCAGCCCTCAGACGCCTGGCGGCTACACCTTC.

At least ten counts were recorded for this clonotype. J is TRBJ2-3 and V is TRBV6-6, with TRBD2 as a possible D gene (5 bases). This CDR3 is 14 amino acids long. Trimming removed 2 bases from V and 6 bases from J, with 12 bases in between. The germline V gene has CDR1 MNHNY and CDR2 SVGAGI (reference sequence). The CDR3 DNA sequence: TGTGCCAGCAGTTACGAGTCGGAGGAGGATACGCAGTATTTT. It yields the protein CASSYESEEDTQYF.

The chain is built from TRBV7-9 and TRBJ1-2; D remains unclear. V was clipped by 1 base and J by 4 bases, with 13 bases between them. The CDR3 sequence is 15 residues long. Looked up from germline, CDR1 is SEHNR and CDR2 is FQNEAQ (reference sequence). Here the CDR3 DNA reads TGTGCCAGCAGCTTAGGTCTGAAAACTGGCTATGGCTACACCTTC. Protein: CASSLGLKTGYGYTF.

This clonotype was seen more than once but under ten times. The chain employs TRBV6-1 and TRBJ2-7; D might be TRBD1 (8 bases). V was shortened by 7 bases and J by 1 base, with 14 bases between the two germline ends. Germline CDR1 and CDR2: MNHNS and SASEGT. This CDR3 comprises 14 residues. The CDR3 protein is CASNDRGGSYEQYF. The CDR3 nucleotides read TGTGCCAGCAATGACAGGGGAGGGTCCTACGAGCAGTACTTC.